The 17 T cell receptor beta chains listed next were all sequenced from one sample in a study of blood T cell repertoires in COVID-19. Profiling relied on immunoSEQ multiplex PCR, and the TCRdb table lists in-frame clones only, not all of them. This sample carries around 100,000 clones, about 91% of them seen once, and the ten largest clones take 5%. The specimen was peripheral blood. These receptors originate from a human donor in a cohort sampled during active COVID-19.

CDR3 protein: CASSSASGSGDEQFF. The CDR3 bases are TGTGCCAGCAGCTCCGCTAGCGGGAGTGGCGATGAGCAGTTCTTC. The genes are TRBV7-3 and TRBJ2-1; 10 bases match TRBD2. J lost 8 bases, V lost 4 bases, and 8 bases had no gene match. The CDR3 has 15 amino acids. The germline V gene has CDR1 SGHTA and CDR2 FQGTGA.

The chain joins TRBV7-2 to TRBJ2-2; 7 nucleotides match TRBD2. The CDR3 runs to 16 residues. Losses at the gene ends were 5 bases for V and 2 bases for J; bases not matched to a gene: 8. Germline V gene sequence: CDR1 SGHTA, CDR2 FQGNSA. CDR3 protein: CASSHTGLGNTGELFF. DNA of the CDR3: TGTGCCAGCAGCCATACTGGACTAGGCAACACCGGGGAGCTGTTTTTT.

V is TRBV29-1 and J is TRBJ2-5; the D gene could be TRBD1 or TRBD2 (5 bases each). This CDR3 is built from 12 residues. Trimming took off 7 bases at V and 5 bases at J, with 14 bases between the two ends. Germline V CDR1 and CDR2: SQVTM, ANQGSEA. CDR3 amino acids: CSAGRSGETQYF. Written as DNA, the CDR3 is TGCAGCGCGGGACGGTCAGGGGAGACCCAGTACTTC.

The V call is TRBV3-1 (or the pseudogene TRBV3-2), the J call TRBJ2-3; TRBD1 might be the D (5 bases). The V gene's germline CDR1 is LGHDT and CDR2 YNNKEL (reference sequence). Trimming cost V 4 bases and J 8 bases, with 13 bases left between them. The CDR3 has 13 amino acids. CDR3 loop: CASSPPDIATQYF. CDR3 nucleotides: TGTGCCAGCAGCCCCCCGGACATTGCTACGCAGTATTTT.

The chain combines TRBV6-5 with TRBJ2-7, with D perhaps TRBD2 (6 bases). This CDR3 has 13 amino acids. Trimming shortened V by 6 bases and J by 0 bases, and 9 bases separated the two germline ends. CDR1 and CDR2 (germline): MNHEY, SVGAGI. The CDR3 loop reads CASRGGFSYEQYF. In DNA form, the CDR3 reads TGTGCCAGCAGGGGGGGTTTCTCCTACGAGCAGTACTTC.

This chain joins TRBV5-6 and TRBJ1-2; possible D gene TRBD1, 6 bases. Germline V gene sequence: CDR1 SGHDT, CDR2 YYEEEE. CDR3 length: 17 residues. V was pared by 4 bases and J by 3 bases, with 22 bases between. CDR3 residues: CASSLFHSTGIDYGYTF. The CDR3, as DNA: TGTGCCAGCAGCCTCTTTCATTCAACAGGGATCGACTATGGCTACACCTTC.

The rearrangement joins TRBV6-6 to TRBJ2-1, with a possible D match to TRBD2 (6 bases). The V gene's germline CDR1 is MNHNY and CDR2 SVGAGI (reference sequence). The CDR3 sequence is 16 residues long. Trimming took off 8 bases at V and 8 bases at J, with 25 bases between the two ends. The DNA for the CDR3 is TGTGCCAGCCTCCTCACGGGCGGGATGGCGGAGGATGAGCAGTTCTTC. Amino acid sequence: CASLLTGGMAEDEQFF.

The CDR3 spells CATFTTPYGYTF. The CDR3 DNA reads as TGTGCCACCTTCACTACCCCCTATGGCTACACCTTC. The chain carries TRBV27 and TRBJ1-2; D is undetermined. The V gene lost 10 bases and the J gene lost 4 bases, with 13 bases spanning the gap. The CDR3 is 12 amino acids. CDR1 is MNHEY, CDR2 SMNVEV, per germline (reference sequence).

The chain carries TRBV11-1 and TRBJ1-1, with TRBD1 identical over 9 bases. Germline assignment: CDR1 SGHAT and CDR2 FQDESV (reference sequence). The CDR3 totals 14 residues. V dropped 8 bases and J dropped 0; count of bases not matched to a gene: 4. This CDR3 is CASVTGGMNTEAFF. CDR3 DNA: TGTGCCAGCGTCACAGGGGGCATGAACACTGAAGCTTTCTTT.

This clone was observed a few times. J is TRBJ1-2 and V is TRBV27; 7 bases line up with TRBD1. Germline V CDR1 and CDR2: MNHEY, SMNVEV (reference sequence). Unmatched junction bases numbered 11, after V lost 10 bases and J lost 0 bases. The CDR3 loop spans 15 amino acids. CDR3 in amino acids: CATRTGPSPNYGYTF. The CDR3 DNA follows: TGTGCCACCAGGACAGGTCCGTCACCTAACTATGGCTACACCTTC.

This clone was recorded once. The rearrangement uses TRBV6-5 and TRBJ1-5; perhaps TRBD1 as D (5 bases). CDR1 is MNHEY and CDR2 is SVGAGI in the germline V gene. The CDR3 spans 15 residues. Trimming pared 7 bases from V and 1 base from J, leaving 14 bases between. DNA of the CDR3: TGTGCCAGCAATGGGGCTAAGGGGAGCAATCAGCCCCAGCATTTT. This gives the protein CASNGAKGSNQPQHF.

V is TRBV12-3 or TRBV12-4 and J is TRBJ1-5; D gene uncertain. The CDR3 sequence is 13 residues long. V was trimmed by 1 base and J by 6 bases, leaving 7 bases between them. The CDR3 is CASSLGEPQPQHF. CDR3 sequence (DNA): TGTGCCAGCAGTTTAGGGGAGCCTCAGCCCCAGCATTTT.

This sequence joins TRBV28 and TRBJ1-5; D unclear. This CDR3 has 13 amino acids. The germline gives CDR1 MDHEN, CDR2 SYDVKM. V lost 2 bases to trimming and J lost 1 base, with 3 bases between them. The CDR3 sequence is CASSLRSNQPQHF. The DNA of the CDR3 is TGTGCCAGCAGTTTACGGAGCAATCAGCCCCAGCATTTT.

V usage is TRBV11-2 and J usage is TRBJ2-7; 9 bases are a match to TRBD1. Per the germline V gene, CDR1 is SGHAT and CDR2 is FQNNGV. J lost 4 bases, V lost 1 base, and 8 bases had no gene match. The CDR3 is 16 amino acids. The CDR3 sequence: CASSLGVADRGYEQYF. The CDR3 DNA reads TGTGCCAGCAGCTTAGGTGTTGCGGACAGGGGATACGAGCAGTACTTC.

The CDR3 DNA reads as TGTGCCAGCAGCGTCCGGGAGGGGGGACTATCCTATAATTCACCCCTCCACTTT. It is translated as CASSVREGGLSYNSPLHF. V is TRBV9 and J is TRBJ1-6, with a possible D match to TRBD1 (6 bases). This CDR3 has 18 residues. V lost 2 bases and J 1 base, leaving 16 bases between the germline ends. The germline V gene encodes CDR1 SGDLS and CDR2 YYNGEE.

Here the CDR3 DNA reads TGTGCCAGCAGCCACCCTAGCTACAATGAGCAGTTCTTC. Protein: CASSHPSYNEQFF. The chain couples TRBV4-2 to TRBJ2-1; the D is unclear. Germline V gene data show CDR1 as LGHNA and CDR2 as YNFKEQ. V gave up 3 bases and J gave up 3 bases, with 6 bases separating them. The CDR3 has 13 amino acids.

The CDR3 sequence is CASSQTPQGNTEAFF. In nucleotides, the CDR3 is TGTGCCAGCAGCCAAACCCCACAGGGGAACACTGAAGCTTTCTTT. The V call is TRBV3-1 (or the pseudogene TRBV3-2), the J call TRBJ1-1; possible D gene TRBD1, 6 bases. The CDR3 is made up of 15 amino acids. V was clipped by 2 bases and J by 1 base, with 11 bases between them. Germline V CDR1 and CDR2: LGHDT, YNNKEL (reference sequence).